What follows describes a single TCR beta chain. This entry belongs to a study of CD8+ T cells in alopecia areata. Stated treatment: oral pan-JAK inhibitor, 5-10 mg twice daily. Reverse transcription of extracted RNA yielded cDNA, which provided the sequencing template. Profiling relied on immunoSEQ multiplex PCR, and the TCRdb table lists in-frame clones only, not all of them. Here the sample spans about 220,000 clones, about 57% being singletons. The germline V gene has CDR1 SNHLY and CDR2 FYNNEI. V shed 6 bases and J 3 bases; nucleotides not matched to a gene: 2. The CDR3 has 13 amino acids. The chain has TRBV2 and TRBJ2-3; 8 nucleotides agree with TRBD2. Here the sequenced sample was CD4+ T cells sorted from blood, taken at week 4, from a patient treated with tofacitinib. The origin of this receptor is a human donor with alopecia areata. In nucleotides, the CDR3 is TGTGCCAGCAGAGGACTAGCTACAGATACGCAGTATTTT. This gives the protein CASRGLATDTQYF. Complete variable domain (other parts from reference TRBV2 and TRBJ2-3): EPEVTQTPSHQVTQMGQEVILRCVPISNHLYFYWYRQILGQKVEFLVSFYNNEISEKSEIFDDQFSVERPDGSNFTLKIRSTKLEDSAMYFCASRGLATDTQYFGPGTRLTVL.